Listed here are 3 T cell receptor beta chains from one sample, sequenced in a study of technical replicates of blood from a handful of donors. The repertoire was sequenced with immunoSEQ multiplex PCR; TCRdb's copy has only in-frame clones and lacks some. The top ten hold approximately 0.4% of the sample, which has approximately 78,000 clones, about nine tenths seen once. Material: T cells isolated from PBMCs. The source of these receptors is a human donor in good health.

The rearrangement uses TRBV4-1 and TRBJ2-1, with 10 bases aligning to TRBD2. Germline values: CDR1 MGHRA, CDR2 YSYEKL. The CDR3 contains 16 residues. Trimming at V came to 4 bases and at J to 3 bases, leaving 6 bases not matched to a gene. The CDR3 sequence: CASSRGLADLYNEQFF. In DNA form, the CDR3 reads TGCGCCAGCAGCCGCGGACTAGCGGACCTCTACAATGAGCAGTTCTTC.

The gene calls are TRBV5-4 and TRBJ1-4; 7 bases align to TRBD1. With 0 bases clipped from V and 8 bases from J, the junction kept 4 bases outside the gene matches. CDR3 length equals 14 residues. Per the germline V gene, CDR1 is SGHNT and CDR2 is YYREEE (reference sequence). CDR3 sequence reads: CASSLEGALEKLFF. The CDR3 coding sequence is TGTGCCAGCAGCTTGGAGGGGGCCTTGGAAAAACTGTTTTTT.

V gene TRBV28 combines with J gene TRBJ2-1; a possible D gene is TRBD2 (5 bases). The ends were cut back, 3 bases at V and 0 bases at J, with 9 bases in the middle. The germline V gene has CDR1 MDHEN and CDR2 SYDVKM. This CDR3 is 15 amino acids long. The CDR3 DNA is TGTGCCAGCAGTTTGGTGGGGAGCTCCTACAATGAGCAGTTCTTC. Translation: CASSLVGSSYNEQFF. The full variable domain, completed using reference TRBV28 and TRBJ2-1, is DVKVTQSSRYLVKRTGEKVFLECVQDMDHENMFWYRQDPGLGLRLIYFSYDVKMKEKGDIPEGYSVSREKKERFSLILESASTNQTSMYLCASSLVGSSYNEQFFGPGTRLTVL.